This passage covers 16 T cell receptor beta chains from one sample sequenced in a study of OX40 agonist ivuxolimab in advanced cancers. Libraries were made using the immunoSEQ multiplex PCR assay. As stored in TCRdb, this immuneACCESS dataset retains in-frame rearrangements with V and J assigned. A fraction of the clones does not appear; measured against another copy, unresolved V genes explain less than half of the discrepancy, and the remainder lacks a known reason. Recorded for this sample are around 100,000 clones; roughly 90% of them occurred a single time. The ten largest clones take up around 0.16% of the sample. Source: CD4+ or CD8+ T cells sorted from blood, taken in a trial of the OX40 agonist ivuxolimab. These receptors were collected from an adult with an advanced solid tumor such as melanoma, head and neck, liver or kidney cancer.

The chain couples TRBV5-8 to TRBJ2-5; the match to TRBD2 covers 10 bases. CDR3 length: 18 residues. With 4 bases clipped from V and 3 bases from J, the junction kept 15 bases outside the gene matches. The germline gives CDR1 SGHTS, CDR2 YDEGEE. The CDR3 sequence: CASSLTQGFTSGEETQYF. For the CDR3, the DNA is TGTGCCAGCAGCCTAACCCAGGGCTTCACTAGCGGGGAAGAGACCCAGTACTTC. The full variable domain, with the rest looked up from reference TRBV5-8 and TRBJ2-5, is EAGVTQSPTHLIKTRGQQATLRCSPISGHTSVYWYQQALGLGLQFLLWYDEGEERNRGNFPPRFSGRQFPNYSSELNVNALELEDSALYLCASSLTQGFTSGEETQYFGPGTRLLVL.

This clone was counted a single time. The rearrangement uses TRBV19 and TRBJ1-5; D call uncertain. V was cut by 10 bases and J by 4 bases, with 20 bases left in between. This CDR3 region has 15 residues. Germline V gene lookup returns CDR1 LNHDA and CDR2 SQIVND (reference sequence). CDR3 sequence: CATCKRLTANQPQHF. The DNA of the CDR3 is TGTGCCACCTGCAAGCGGTTAACAGCTAATCAGCCCCAGCATTTT.

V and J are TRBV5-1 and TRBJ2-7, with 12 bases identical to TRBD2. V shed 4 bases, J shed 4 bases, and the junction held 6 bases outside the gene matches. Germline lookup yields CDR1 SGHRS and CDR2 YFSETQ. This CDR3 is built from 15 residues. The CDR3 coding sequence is TGCGCCAGCAGCAGACAGACTAGCGGGAGTTACGAGCAGTACTTC. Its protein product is CASSRQTSGSYEQYF.

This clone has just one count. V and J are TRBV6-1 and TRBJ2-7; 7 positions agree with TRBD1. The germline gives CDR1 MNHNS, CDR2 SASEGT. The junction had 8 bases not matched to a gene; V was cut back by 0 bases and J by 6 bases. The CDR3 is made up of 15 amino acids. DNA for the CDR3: TGTGCCAGCAGTGAAGCAGACAGGGCCCTGGGCGAGCAGTACTTC. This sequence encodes CASSEADRALGEQYF.

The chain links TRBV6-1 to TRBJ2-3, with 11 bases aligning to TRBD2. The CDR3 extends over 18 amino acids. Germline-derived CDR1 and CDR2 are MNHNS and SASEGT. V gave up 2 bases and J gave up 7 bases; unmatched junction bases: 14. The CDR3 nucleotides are TGTGCCAGCAGTGAACTCGTAGCGGGGGGGCGGGCCTTTAATACGCAGTATTTT. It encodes CASSELVAGGRAFNTQYF.

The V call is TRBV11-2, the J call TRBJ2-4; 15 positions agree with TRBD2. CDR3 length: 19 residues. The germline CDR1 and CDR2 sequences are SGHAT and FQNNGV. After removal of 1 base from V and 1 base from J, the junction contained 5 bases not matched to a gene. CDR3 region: CASSLVGLAGGGAKNIQYF. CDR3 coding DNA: TGTGCCAGCAGCTTAGTGGGACTAGCGGGAGGAGGGGCCAAAAACATTCAGTACTTC.

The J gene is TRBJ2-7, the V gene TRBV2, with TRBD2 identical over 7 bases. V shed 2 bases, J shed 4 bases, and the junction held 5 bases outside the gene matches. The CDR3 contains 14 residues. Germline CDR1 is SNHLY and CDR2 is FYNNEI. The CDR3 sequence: CASSERAGVYEQYF. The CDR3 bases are TGTGCCAGCAGTGAAAGGGCGGGGGTGTACGAGCAGTACTTC.

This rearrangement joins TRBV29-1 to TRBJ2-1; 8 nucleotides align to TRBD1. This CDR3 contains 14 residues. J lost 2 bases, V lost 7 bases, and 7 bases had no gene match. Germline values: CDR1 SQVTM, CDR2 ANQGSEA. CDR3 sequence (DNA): TGCAGCGCCTTGGACAGGGCCACCTACAATGAGCAGTTCTTC. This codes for CSALDRATYNEQFF.

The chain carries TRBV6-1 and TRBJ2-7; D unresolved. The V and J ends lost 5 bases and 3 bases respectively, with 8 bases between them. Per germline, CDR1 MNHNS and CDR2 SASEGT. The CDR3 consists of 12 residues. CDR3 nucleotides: TGTGCCAGCAGTACTATTATCTACGAGCAGTACTTC. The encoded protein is CASSTIIYEQYF.

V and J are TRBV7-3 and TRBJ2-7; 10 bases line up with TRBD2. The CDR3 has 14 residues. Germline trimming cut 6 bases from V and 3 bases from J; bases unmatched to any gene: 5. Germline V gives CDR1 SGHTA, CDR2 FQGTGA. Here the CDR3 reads CASRKREGYYEQYF. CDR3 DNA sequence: TGTGCCAGCAGGAAGCGGGAGGGTTACTACGAGCAGTACTTC.

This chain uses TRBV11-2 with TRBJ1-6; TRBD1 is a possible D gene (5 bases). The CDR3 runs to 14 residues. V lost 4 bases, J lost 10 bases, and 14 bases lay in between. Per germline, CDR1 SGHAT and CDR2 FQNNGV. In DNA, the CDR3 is TGTGCCAGCAGCTGGGGTAGGGGAGAGTCACCCCTCCACTTT. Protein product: CASSWGRGESPLHF. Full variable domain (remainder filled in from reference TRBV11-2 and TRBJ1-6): EAGVAQSPRYKIIEKRQSVAFWCNPISGHATLYWYQQILGQGPKLLIQFQNNGVVDDSQLPKDRFSAERLKGVDSTLKIQPAKLEDSAVYLCASSWGRGESPLHFGNGTRLTVT.

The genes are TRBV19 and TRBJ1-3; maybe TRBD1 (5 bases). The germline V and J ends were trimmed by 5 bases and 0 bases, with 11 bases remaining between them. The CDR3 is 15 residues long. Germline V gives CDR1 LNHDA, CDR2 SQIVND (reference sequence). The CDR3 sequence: CASSETVTSGNTIYF. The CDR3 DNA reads TGTGCCAGTAGTGAGACAGTCACCTCTGGAAACACCATATATTTT.

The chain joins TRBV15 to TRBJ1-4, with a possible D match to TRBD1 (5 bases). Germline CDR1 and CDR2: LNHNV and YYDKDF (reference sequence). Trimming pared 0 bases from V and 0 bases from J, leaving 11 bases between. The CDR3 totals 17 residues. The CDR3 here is CATSRDLGLATNEKLFF. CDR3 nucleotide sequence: TGTGCCACCAGCAGAGATCTGGGGCTCGCAACTAATGAAAAACTGTTTTTT.

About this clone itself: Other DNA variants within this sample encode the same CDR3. CDR3 DNA sequence: TGTGCCAGCAGTTACCGGACAGGGAGCTCCTACAATGAGCAGTTCTTC. It translates to CASSYRTGSSYNEQFF. The gene calls are TRBV6-6 and TRBJ2-1; 8 bases agree with TRBD1. CDR1 is MNHNY and CDR2 is SVGAGI in the germline V gene (reference sequence). V lost 2 bases to trimming and J lost 0 bases; unmatched junction nucleotides: 3. The CDR3 runs to 16 residues.

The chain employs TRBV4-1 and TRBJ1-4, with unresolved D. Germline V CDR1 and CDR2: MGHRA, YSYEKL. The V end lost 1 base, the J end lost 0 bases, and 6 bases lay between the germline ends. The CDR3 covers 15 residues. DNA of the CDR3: TGCGCCAGCAGCCAAGTGCTAGCAACTAATGAAAAACTGTTTTTT. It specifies CASSQVLATNEKLFF.

This CDR3 is CASSFESGQGTDTQYF. In DNA form, the CDR3 reads TGCGCCAGCAGCTTTGAGTCGGGACAGGGAACAGATACGCAGTATTTT. The chain is built from TRBV5-1 and TRBJ2-3; TRBD1 aligns across 9 bases. CDR1 is SGHRS, CDR2 YFSETQ, per germline. This CDR3 is 16 amino acids long. The V gene end was trimmed by 2 bases and the J gene end by 3 bases; junction bases not matched to a gene: 7.